This T cell receptor (beta chain) was identified in a study of beta chain features in type 1 diabetes. Study-wide findings and caveats: Within each of all four CD4+ subsets, Type 1 diabetes patients had TCRB CDR3s that were moderately but significantly shorter. Sequencing the cDNA could make cells with high TCR expression show up more than they should.

The V and J ends lost 5 bases and 3 bases respectively, with 6 bases between them. Germline-derived CDR1 and CDR2 are MNHNY and SVGAGI (reference sequence). The CDR3 runs to 12 residues. As every portion of the isolated RNA was reverse transcribed, the sequencing read expressed TCRB transcripts. Naive, central memory and regulatory T cell samples produced a mean of about 3.5 million reads. Produced via immunoSEQ multiplex PCR; TCRdb's table is partial and in-frame only. The profile shows approximately 400,000 clones, roughly 16% of them singletons. A remark on this clone: Its specificity is unknown.

This chain joins TRBV6-6 and TRBJ2-3, with D perhaps matching TRBD1 (6 bases). This receptor was identified in a woman aged 18-35 years in good health. Source material: naive CD4+ T cells from blood. Written as DNA, the CDR3 is TGTGCCAGCAGTGGACAGACAGATACGCAGTATTTT. It is translated as CASSGQTDTQYF.